A single sample is the source of the 3 T cell receptor beta chains below, sequenced in a study of primary melanoma T cells and metastatic recurrence. The data were produced by immunoSEQ multiplex PCR, yet TCRdb's version contains in-frame clones alone and is incomplete. The data show just under 300 clones, roughly 91% seen once. The sample was melanoma tumor tissue. The receptors originated from a human donor with melanoma.

The J gene is TRBJ1-3, the V gene TRBV28; possibly TRBD1 for D (5 bases). Germline CDR1 MDHEN, CDR2 SYDVKM. The CDR3 loop spans 14 amino acids. V lost 6 bases to trimming and J lost 4 bases, with 13 bases between them. The CDR3 region is CASRSQGNGNTIYF. The CDR3, as DNA: TGTGCCAGCAGATCCCAGGGAAACGGAAACACCATATATTTT.

The table lists this clone with a count of one. One end of the junction varies from germline; a read error may be responsible. The J gene is TRBJ2-6, the V gene TRBV11-3; no definite D call. From germline, CDR1 is SGHNT and CDR2 YENEEA. The CDR3 is 16 residues long. The CDR3: CASSLWQNSRANVLTF. CDR3 nucleotides: TGTGCCAGCAGCTTATGGCAAAACTCTAGGGCCAACGTCCTGACTTTC.

The V and J genes are TRBV29-1 and TRBJ1-2; D is possibly TRBD1 (5 bases). V shed 4 bases and J shed 0 bases, with 12 bases lying between them. The CDR3 spans 14 residues. The germline V gene has CDR1 SQVTM and CDR2 ANQGSEA. This chain's CDR3 is CSVGVGGANYGYTF. In nucleotides, the CDR3 is TGCAGCGTTGGAGTGGGGGGAGCTAACTATGGCTACACCTTC.